The 23 T cell receptor beta chains reported below all come from one sample, sequenced in a study of cytomegalovirus exposure and HLA in healthy donors. PCR primers comprised 60 Vbeta and 13 Jbeta primers. Generated by immunoSEQ multiplex PCR, the TCRdb table keeps only in-frame clones and is missing some. In all, the sample yields 65,000 to 85,000 clones. The sample consisted of PBMCs. These receptors were obtained from an older woman in good health and CMV-seronegative.

This sequence joins TRBV28 and TRBJ2-3; possibly TRBD2 for D (5 bases). Per the germline V gene, CDR1 is MDHEN and CDR2 is SYDVKM. This CDR3 comprises 16 residues. The V gene lost 4 bases and the J gene lost 0 bases, with 14 bases spanning the gap. CDR3 sequence (DNA): TGTGCCAGCAGTTCCCCCAGCGGCCCTAGCACAGATACGCAGTATTTT. It yields the protein CASSSPSGPSTDTQYF.

The chain carries TRBV5-1 and TRBJ1-1, with TRBD1 matching 8 bases. The CDR3 loop spans 15 amino acids. V gave up 2 bases and J gave up 0 bases; unmatched junction bases: 3. Germline CDR1 and CDR2: SGHRS and YFSETQ. The CDR3 loop reads CASSLRTGMNTEAFF. The CDR3 nucleotides read TGCGCCAGCAGCTTACGGACAGGGATGAACACTGAAGCTTTCTTT.

The chain combines TRBV2 with TRBJ1-1, with unresolved D. V was cut by 6 bases and J by 0 bases, with 14 bases left in between. This CDR3 spans 15 amino acids. CDR1 and CDR2 (germline): SNHLY, FYNNEI. The CDR3 bases are TGTGCCAGCAGGAGAGAGGCCAGCTTGAACACTGAAGCTTTCTTT. This sequence encodes CASRREASLNTEAFF.

The chain uses TRBV7-3 and TRBJ2-5; 7 positions match TRBD2. Germline V gene data show CDR1 as SGHTA and CDR2 as FQGTGA. Germline trimming cut 5 bases from V and 5 bases from J; bases unmatched to any gene: 8. CDR3 length equals 14 residues. CDR3 coding DNA: TGTGCCAGCAGCAATGGACTAGATGGTGAGACCCAGTACTTC. Translating it yields CASSNGLDGETQYF.

The rearrangement joins TRBV28 to TRBJ1-1, with TRBD1 identical over 9 bases. Germline CDR1 reads MDHEN; CDR2 reads SYDVKM. The CDR3 has 15 amino acids. The V and J ends lost 5 bases and 6 bases, in that order; junction bases with no gene match: 10. CDR3 residues: CASSPTDRGSSEAFF. In nucleotides, the CDR3 is TGTGCCAGCAGTCCCACAGACAGGGGGTCCTCTGAAGCTTTCTTT.

The V and J genes are TRBV21-1 and TRBJ2-7; TRBD2, the table's D call, lacks a check against the DNA. TRBV21-1 is shown as a pseudogene. CDR3 length equals 16 residues. CDR3 protein: CASIIPRRAGGGEQYF. The CDR3 nucleotides read TGTGCCAGCATCATCCCCCGGAGAGCGGGAGGGGGTGAGCAGTACTTC.

This CDR3 reads CASSSQGWITTRQGQETQYF. The CDR3 DNA sequence: TGCGCCAGCAGCTCCCAGGGATGGATAACGACCCGACAGGGCCAAGAGACCCAGTACTTC. This chain joins TRBV5-1 and TRBJ2-5, with TRBD1 matching over 7 bases. The length of the CDR3 is 20 residues. Unmatched junction bases numbered 21, after V lost 3 bases and J lost 1 base. CDR1 is SGHRS, CDR2 YFSETQ, per germline.

The chain recombines TRBV6-6 with TRBJ1-2; tentatively, D is TRBD1 (6 bases). Germline CDR1 is MNHNY and CDR2 is SVGAGI (reference sequence). This CDR3 is 14 amino acids long. V shed 5 bases and J shed 8 bases, with 18 bases lying between them. The CDR3 spells CASSRETAGDGYTF. CDR3 sequence (DNA): TGTGCCAGCAGTCGAGAGACAGCAGGGGACGGCTACACCTTC.

The genes are TRBV5-6 and TRBJ1-3; 9 bases match TRBD1. The germline V gene encodes CDR1 SGHDT and CDR2 YYEEEE. V gave up 4 bases and J gave up 4 bases; unmatched junction bases: 9. This CDR3 contains 16 residues. The DNA of the CDR3 is TGTGCCAGCAGCCGAAGGCCGGGACAGGGAGGAAACACCATATATTTT. Protein sequence: CASSRRPGQGGNTIYF.

This chain uses TRBV18 with TRBJ2-7; weak D call: TRBD1 (6 bases). Trimming removed 3 bases from V and 6 bases from J, with 12 bases in between. CDR3 length: 13 residues. In germline, CDR1 is KGHSH, CDR2 LQKENI. The CDR3 DNA sequence: TGTGCCAGCTCACCGGGGGCGGAAGGCGAGCAGTACTTC. It specifies CASSPGAEGEQYF.

The chain employs TRBV11-2 and TRBJ2-3; 8 bases are shared with TRBD2. V dropped 0 bases and J dropped 14; count of bases not matched to a gene: 4. Per the germline V gene, CDR1 is SGHAT and CDR2 is FQNNGV. The CDR3 length is 12 residues. CDR3 in amino acids: CASSLDFGRGYF. The CDR3 bases are TGTGCCAGCAGCTTAGATTTCGGGAGGGGGTATTTT.

The rearrangement joins TRBV5-1 to TRBJ2-2; D may be TRBD2 (6 bases). The germline V gene encodes CDR1 SGHRS and CDR2 YFSETQ. The length of the CDR3 is 14 residues. Trimming took off 9 bases at V and 4 bases at J, with 16 bases between the two ends. The CDR3 loop reads CATQPLASTGELFF. The DNA of the CDR3 is TGCGCCACCCAGCCTCTAGCGAGCACCGGGGAGCTGTTTTTT.

V and J are TRBV9 and TRBJ2-7, with 9 bases matching TRBD2. The germline V gene encodes CDR1 SGDLS and CDR2 YYNGEE. The CDR3 extends over 15 amino acids. After removal of 4 bases from V and 2 bases from J, the junction contained 7 bases not matched to a gene. Here the CDR3 reads CASSPQRGVTYEQYF. The CDR3 DNA follows: TGTGCCAGCAGCCCTCAGCGGGGGGTGACCTACGAGCAGTACTTC.

The CDR3 loop reads CASSKVQREVPGELFF. The CDR3, as DNA: TGTGCCAGCAGCAAAGTTCAGCGGGAGGTTCCCGGGGAGCTGTTTTTT. V usage is TRBV21-1 and J usage is TRBJ2-2; the table's D call, TRBD2, was not checked against the DNA. TRBV21-1 is a pseudogene segment. The CDR3 totals 16 residues.

This CDR3 reads CASSLVGTSVEDTQYF. The CDR3 DNA reads TGTGCCAGCAGCTTAGTAGGGACTAGCGTTGAAGATACGCAGTATTTT. The chain employs TRBV7-2 and TRBJ2-3, with 10 bases aligning to TRBD2. This CDR3 contains 16 residues. The junction had 6 bases not matched to a gene; V was cut back by 1 base and J by 5 bases. Germline-derived CDR1 and CDR2 are SGHTA and FQGNSA.

CDR3 nucleotides: TGTGCCAGCAGCTTGGATAGTCAGCCCCAGCATTTT. Translated: CASSLDSQPQHF. The chain is built from TRBV5-4 and TRBJ1-5; D remains ambiguous. V lost 0 bases and J 6 bases, leaving 4 bases between the germline ends. This CDR3 has 12 amino acids. Germline values: CDR1 SGHNT, CDR2 YYREEE (reference sequence).

V is TRBV19 and J is TRBJ1-5; TRBD1 matches 8 bases. Trimming took 7 bases from V and 4 from J; bases not matched to a gene: 6. CDR3 length: 14 amino acids. Germline assignment: CDR1 LNHDA and CDR2 SQIVND (reference sequence). CDR3 sequence: CASNTGTGNQPQHF. CDR3 sequence (DNA): TGTGCCAGTAACACCGGGACAGGAAATCAGCCCCAGCATTTT.

The V and J genes are TRBV27 and TRBJ2-7; 7 nucleotides match TRBD1. The CDR3 length is 13 residues. J lost 5 bases, V lost 4 bases, and 5 bases had no gene match. Germline CDR1 and CDR2: MNHEY and SMNVEV (reference sequence). CDR3 in amino acids: CASSSSTGNEQYF. In DNA form, the CDR3 reads TGTGCCAGCAGTTCCTCGACAGGGAACGAGCAGTACTTC.

As to this clone: The junction and the germline gene differ at one end; a read error may be behind it. The chain combines TRBV7-7 with TRBJ2-3, with TRBD1 as a possible D gene (5 bases). This CDR3 region has 13 residues. Germline V lookup: CDR1 SSHAT, CDR2 FNYEAQ (reference sequence). This CDR3 reads CASSPLIQGTQYF. The DNA of the CDR3 is TGTGCTAGCAGCCCCCTAATCCAGGGTACGCAGTATTTT.

V usage is TRBV7-9 and J usage is TRBJ2-1, with D perhaps TRBD2 (6 bases). Germline lookup yields CDR1 SEHNR and CDR2 FQNEAQ (reference sequence). V shed 1 base and J shed 3 bases, with 19 bases lying between them. The CDR3 contains 18 residues. The CDR3 DNA reads as TGTGCCAGCAGCTTAGGGCTGGGGGGTGGAGAGATCTACAATGAGCAGTTCTTC. Residues: CASSLGLGGGEIYNEQFF.

The CDR3 sequence is CASRGTGHTGELFF. The DNA of the CDR3 is TGTGCCAGCAGGGGGACAGGCCACACCGGGGAGCTGTTTTTT. This chain joins TRBV6-4 and TRBJ2-2; the match to TRBD1 covers 8 bases. This CDR3 has 14 amino acids. V trimming: 6 bases; J trimming: 3 bases; junction bases outside the gene matches: 3. Germline-derived CDR1 and CDR2 are MRHNA and SNTAGT.

The chain combines TRBV19 with TRBJ2-6; 7 nucleotides agree with TRBD1. CDR1 and CDR2 (germline): LNHDA, SQIVND (reference sequence). The CDR3 is 15 residues long. After removal of 6 bases from V and 1 base from J, the junction contained 3 bases not matched to a gene. DNA of the CDR3: TGTGCCAGTAGCTCGACAGGGTCTGGGGCCAACGTCCTGACTTTC. This translates into CASSSTGSGANVLTF.

This chain's CDR3 is CASSPTRTVTGANVLTF. The CDR3 DNA follows: TGTGCCAGCAGCCCAACTAGGACAGTTACTGGGGCCAACGTCCTGACTTTC. The chain joins TRBV7-2 to TRBJ2-6; a weak D match, TRBD1 (6 bases). V was clipped by 5 bases and J by 2 bases, with 16 bases between them. The V gene's germline CDR1 is SGHTA and CDR2 FQGNSA. The CDR3 consists of 17 residues.